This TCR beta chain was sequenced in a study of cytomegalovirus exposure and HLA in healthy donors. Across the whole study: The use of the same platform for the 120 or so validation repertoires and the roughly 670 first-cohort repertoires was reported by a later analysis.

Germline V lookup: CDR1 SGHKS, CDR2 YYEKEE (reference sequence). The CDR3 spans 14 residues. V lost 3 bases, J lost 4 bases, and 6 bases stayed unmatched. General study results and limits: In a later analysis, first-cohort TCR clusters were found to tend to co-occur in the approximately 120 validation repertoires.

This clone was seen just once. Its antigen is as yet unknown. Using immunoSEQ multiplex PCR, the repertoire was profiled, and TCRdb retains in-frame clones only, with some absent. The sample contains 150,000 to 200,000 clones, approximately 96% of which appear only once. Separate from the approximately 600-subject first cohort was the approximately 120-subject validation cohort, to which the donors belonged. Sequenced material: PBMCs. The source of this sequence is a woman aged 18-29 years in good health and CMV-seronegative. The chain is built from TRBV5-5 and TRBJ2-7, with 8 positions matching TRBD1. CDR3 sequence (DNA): TGTGCCAGCAGCTCACAGGGGGTGGGATACGAGCAGTACTTC. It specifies CASSSQGVGYEQYF.